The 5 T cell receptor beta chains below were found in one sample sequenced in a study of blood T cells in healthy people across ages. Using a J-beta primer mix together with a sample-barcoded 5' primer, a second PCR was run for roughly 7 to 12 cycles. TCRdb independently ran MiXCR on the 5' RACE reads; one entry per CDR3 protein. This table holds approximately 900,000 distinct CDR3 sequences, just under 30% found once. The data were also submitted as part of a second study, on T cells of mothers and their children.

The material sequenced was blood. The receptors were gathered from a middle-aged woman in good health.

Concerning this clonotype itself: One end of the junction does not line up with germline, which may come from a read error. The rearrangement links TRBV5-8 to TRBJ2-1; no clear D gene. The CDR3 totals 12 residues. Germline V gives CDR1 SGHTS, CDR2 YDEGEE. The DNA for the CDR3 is TGTGCCGGCAGCTTTTTGAAGGGTGAGCAGTTCTTC. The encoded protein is CAGSFLKGEQFF. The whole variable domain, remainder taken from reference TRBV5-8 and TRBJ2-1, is EAGVTQSPTHLIKTRGQQATLRCSPISGHTSVYWYQQALGLGLQFLLWYDEGEERNRGNFPPRFSGRQFPNYSSELNVNALELEDSALYLCAGSFLKGEQFFGPGTRLTVL.

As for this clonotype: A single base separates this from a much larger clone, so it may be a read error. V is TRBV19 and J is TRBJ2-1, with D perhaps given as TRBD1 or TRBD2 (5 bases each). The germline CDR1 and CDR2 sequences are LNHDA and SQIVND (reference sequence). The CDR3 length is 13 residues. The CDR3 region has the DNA TGTGCCAGCAGTACATCGGGGCACAATGAGCAGTTCTTC. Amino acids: CASSTSGHNEQFF.

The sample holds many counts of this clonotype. CDR3 DNA: TGCAGCGCCACCGGGACATTTTTGAACACTGAAGCTTTCTTT. Translation: CSATGTFLNTEAFF. The chain uses TRBV29-1 and TRBJ1-1, with D possibly TRBD1 on 6 matching bases. V was pared by 7 bases and J by 0 bases, with 15 bases between. There are 14 residues in the CDR3. Germline lookup yields CDR1 SQVTM and CDR2 ANQGSEA.

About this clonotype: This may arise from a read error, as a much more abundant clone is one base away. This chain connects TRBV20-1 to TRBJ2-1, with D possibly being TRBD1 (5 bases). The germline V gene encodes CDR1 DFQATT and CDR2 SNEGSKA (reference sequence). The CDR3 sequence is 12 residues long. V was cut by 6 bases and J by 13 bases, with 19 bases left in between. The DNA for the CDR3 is TGCAGTGCCCCGACAGTCCAAGAGACCCAGTTCTTC. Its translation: CSAPTVQETQFF.

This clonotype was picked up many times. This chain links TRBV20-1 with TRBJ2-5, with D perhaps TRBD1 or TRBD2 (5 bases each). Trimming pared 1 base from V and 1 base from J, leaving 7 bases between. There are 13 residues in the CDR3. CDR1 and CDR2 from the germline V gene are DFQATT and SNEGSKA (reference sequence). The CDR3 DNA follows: TGCAGTGCTAGAGGGGGGTTCCAAGAGACCCAGTACTTC. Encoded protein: CSARGGFQETQYF.